This record concerns one T cell receptor beta chain sequence. The antigen is unknown. Deletions cut 3 bases from V and 5 bases from J, with 10 bases between. This CDR3 contains 13 residues. TCRdb keeps only in-frame clones here, not all; method: immunoSEQ multiplex PCR. This sample has about 73,000 clones, with roughly 75% found just once. The entry originates in a study of vaccination effects on CD4 cells after COVID-19. After more than 8 days in culture, the CD4+ T cells were isolated. Vaccination of participants consisted of two doses of either the BNT162b2 or mRNA-1273 vaccine. Vaccine recipients lacked prior SARS-CoV-2 infection and had negative nucleocapsid antibodies.

The chain couples TRBV12-3 or TRBV12-4 to TRBJ1-1; D gene ambiguous. The sequencing here drew on CD4+ T cells from PBMCs cultured without peptide, taken after COVID-19 vaccination. The TCR was taken from a human donor who received a COVID-19 vaccine. In DNA, the CDR3 is TGTGCCAGCAGTTTGGTTGTGGGGACTGAAGCTTTCTTT. This encodes CASSLVVGTEAFF.